These 14 T cell receptor beta chains were all obtained from the same sample, sequenced in a study of blood T cells in healthy people across ages. Primers used in a second PCR of roughly 7 to 12 cycles were a sample-barcoded 5' primer and a J-beta primer mix. MiXCR, run by TCRdb on the 5' RACE reads, gives a single entry per CDR3 protein. This sample has about 760,000 distinct CDR3 sequences, with about 56% found just once. The source material was blood. Source of these receptors: a man aged 35 to 55 in good health.

This clonotype was detected only a few times. V gene TRBV29-1 combines with J gene TRBJ2-3, with a weak D call TRBD1 (6 bases). The CDR3 totals 14 residues. The V gene lost 4 bases and the J gene lost 5 bases, with 16 bases spanning the gap. Per the germline V gene, CDR1 is SQVTM and CDR2 is ANQGSEA. Here the CDR3 DNA reads TGCAGCGTTGTTCCTACGGGACAAGGAGATACGCAGTATTTT. This gives the protein CSVVPTGQGDTQYF.

J is TRBJ2-1 and V is TRBV3-1; D perhaps matches TRBD1 (5 bases). This CDR3 contains 15 residues. V lost 0 bases and J 9 bases, leaving 15 bases between the germline ends. CDR1 and CDR2 from the germline V gene are LGHDT and YNNKEL (reference sequence). The CDR3 coding sequence is TGTGCCAGCAGCCAAGAGCATTCATCAGGGCGTGAGCAGTTCTTC. This translates into CASSQEHSSGREQFF.

CDR3 protein: CASSYTVFGTEAFF. Here the CDR3 DNA reads TGTGCCAGCAGTTACACCGTCTTCGGGACTGAAGCTTTCTTT. This sequence joins TRBV6-2 or TRBV6-3 and TRBJ1-1; D unresolved. The ends were cut back, 2 bases at V and 5 bases at J, with 12 bases in the middle. The CDR3 runs 14 residues. Germline V gene lookup returns CDR1 MNHEY and CDR2 SVGEGT.

V usage is TRBV29-1 and J usage is TRBJ2-1, with 8 bases lining up with TRBD1. Germline assignment: CDR1 SQVTM and CDR2 ANQGSEA. V trimming: 5 bases; J trimming: 6 bases; junction bases outside the gene matches: 15. The CDR3 consists of 16 residues. CDR3 residues: CSVYLRGDRGLNEQFF. The CDR3 DNA reads as TGCAGCGTTTATTTAAGAGGAGACAGGGGTCTCAATGAGCAGTTCTTC.

The chain joins TRBV4-3 to TRBJ1-2; D perhaps matches TRBD1 (5 bases). V lost 0 bases to trimming and J lost 8 bases, with 10 bases between them. This CDR3 contains 13 residues. Germline V CDR1 and CDR2: LGHNA, YSLEER. CDR3 coding DNA: TGCGCCAGCAGCCAAGAGGGGCGGGGAGGCTACACCTTC. Translation gives CASSQEGRGGYTF.

V usage is TRBV7-3 and J usage is TRBJ2-5; D possibly corresponds to TRBD1 (6 bases). V was pared by 1 base and J by 1 base, with 10 bases between. Germline values: CDR1 SGHTA, CDR2 FQGTGA. CDR3 length: 15 residues. This CDR3 reads CASSLRGQSQETQYF. The CDR3 bases are TGTGCCAGCAGCTTAAGAGGACAGTCCCAAGAGACCCAGTACTTC.

This sequence joins TRBV13 and TRBJ1-3; D call uncertain. Germline V gene sequence: CDR1 PRHDT, CDR2 FYEKMQ (reference sequence). V was shortened by 0 bases and J by 0 bases, with 3 bases between the two germline ends. CDR3 length: 14 amino acids. CDR3 nucleotide sequence: TGTGCCAGCAGCTTAGGGAGCTCTGGAAACACCATATATTTT. It specifies CASSLGSSGNTIYF.

There are a few counts of this clonotype. V is TRBV20-1 and J is TRBJ1-6; no clear D gene. This CDR3 has 14 residues. CDR1 is DFQATT, CDR2 SNEGSKA, per germline (reference sequence). V gave up 4 bases and J gave up 6 bases, with 13 bases separating them. CDR3 in DNA: TGCAGTGCTACCCCCGGGATAATTAATTCACCCCTCCACTTT. It specifies CSATPGIINSPLHF.

This chain uses TRBV7-2 with TRBJ1-6; a weak D match, TRBD1 (5 bases). Germline V gene data show CDR1 as SGHTA and CDR2 as FQGNSA. Trimming left V 5 bases short and J 10 bases short, with 9 bases between. This CDR3 is built from 12 residues. The CDR3 here is CASSGAGSPLHF. Here the CDR3 DNA reads TGTGCCAGCAGCGGGGCTGGGTCACCCCTCCACTTT.

J is TRBJ1-1 and V is TRBV3-1, with D unresolved. The V gene lost 1 base and the J gene lost 8 bases, with 14 bases spanning the gap. Germline assignment: CDR1 LGHDT and CDR2 YNNKEL (reference sequence). This CDR3 comprises 14 residues. CDR3 residues: CASSQARLGREAFF. CDR3 bases: TGTGCCAGCAGCCAAGCGCGGTTAGGCAGAGAAGCTTTCTTT. The whole variable domain, remainder taken from reference TRBV3-1 and TRBJ1-1, is DTAVSQTPKYLVTQMGNDKSIKCEQNLGHDTMYWYKQDSKKFLKIMFSYNNKELIINETVPNRFSPKSPDKAHLNLHINSLELGDSAVYFCASSQARLGREAFFGQGTRLTVV.

As to this clonotype: Its ends do not fully match the called genes, so a read error is possible. The rearrangement joins TRBV20-1 to TRBJ1-1; tentative D call: TRBD1 (5 bases). This CDR3 spans 13 amino acids. Per the germline V gene, CDR1 is DFQATT and CDR2 is SNEGSKA (reference sequence). The CDR3, as DNA: TGCAGTGCTGGAGACAGTTCGAACACTAAAGCTTTCTTT. Its protein is CSAGDSSNTKAFF.

The genes are TRBV7-2 and TRBJ2-3; no clear D gene. The CDR3 runs 15 residues. The germline V and J ends were trimmed by 2 bases and 2 bases, with 11 bases remaining between them. Germline V gene data show CDR1 as SGHTA and CDR2 as FQGNSA. The chain's CDR3 is CASSLIGQNTDTQYF. The DNA of the CDR3 is TGTGCCAGCAGCTTAATAGGGCAGAACACAGATACGCAGTATTTT. Together with reference TRBV7-2 and TRBJ2-3, the CDR3 gives the full variable domain: GAGVSQSPSNKVTEKGKDVELRCDPISGHTALYWYRQSLGQGLEFLIYFQGNSAPDKSGLPSDRFSAERTGGSVSTLTIQRTQQEDSAVYLCASSLIGQNTDTQYFGPGTRLTVL.

This clonotype has just a few counts. This chain joins TRBV7-9 and TRBJ2-5, with TRBD1 identical over 7 bases. Losses at the gene ends were 8 bases for V and 5 bases for J; bases not matched to a gene: 14. The CDR3 loop spans 15 amino acids. Germline V lookup: CDR1 SEHNR, CDR2 FQNEAQ (reference sequence). CDR3 sequence: CASGYPTGRGETQYF. The DNA of the CDR3 is TGTGCCAGCGGATACCCGACAGGGAGAGGGGAGACCCAGTACTTC. Full variable domain (outside the CDR3, taken from reference TRBV7-9 and TRBJ2-5): DTGVSQNPRHKITKRGQNVTFRCDPISEHNRLYWYRQTLGQGPEFLTYFQNEAQLEKSRLLSDRFSAERPKGSFSTLEIQRTEQGDSAMYLCASGYPTGRGETQYFGPGTRLLVL.

CDR3 DNA: TGTGCCAGCAGTTACGACAGGGAGCAGTACTTC. Protein sequence: CASSYDREQYF. The chain recombines TRBV6-5 with TRBJ2-5; 7 bases agree with TRBD1. From germline, CDR1 is MNHEY and CDR2 SVGAGI. CDR3 size: 11 residues. The junction had 2 bases not matched to a gene; V was cut back by 2 bases and J by 11 bases.